Below, one TCR beta chain is given with its context. The antigen remains undetermined. The CDR3 has 19 amino acids. The data were produced by immunoSEQ multiplex PCR, yet TCRdb's version contains in-frame clones alone and is incomplete. This sample has 30,000 to 40,000 clones, with more than 70% found just once. These data are taken from a study of vaccination effects on CD4 cells after COVID-19. Expansion of antigen-specific CD4+ T cells with viral peptide pools was carried out by the ViraFEST assay before sequencing. It was after nine to ten days of culture that CD4+ T cells were isolated. In the vaccine recipients, nucleocapsid antibodies were negative and there was no prior SARS-CoV-2 infection. Each well held some 2.2 million PBMC cultured with 7.5 to 10 ug/ml peptides and around 10 IU/ml IL-2. At days 3 and 7, half of the medium was exchanged for IL-2 medium. General study points: Only a few convalescent patients and no early post-infection timepoints featured in the study. Pronounced clonal contraction occurred in clones induced by infection and by vaccine late after vaccination.

The sample consisted of CD4+ T cells from PBMCs cultured with HCoV-OC43 spike peptides, taken before COVID-19 vaccination. Subset in this sample: HCoV-OC43 spike overlapping peptide pool stimulation. The chain links TRBV21-1 to TRBJ2-1; TRBD2, as called in the table, went unchecked against the DNA. TRBV21-1 is flagged as a pseudogene. The receptor's source is a human donor who received a COVID-19 vaccine. DNA for the CDR3: TGTGCCAGCAGCAAAGGAAGGGCGGGGGAGTTATTCTCCTACAATGAGCAGTTCTTC. Its translation: CASSKGRAGELFSYNEQFF.